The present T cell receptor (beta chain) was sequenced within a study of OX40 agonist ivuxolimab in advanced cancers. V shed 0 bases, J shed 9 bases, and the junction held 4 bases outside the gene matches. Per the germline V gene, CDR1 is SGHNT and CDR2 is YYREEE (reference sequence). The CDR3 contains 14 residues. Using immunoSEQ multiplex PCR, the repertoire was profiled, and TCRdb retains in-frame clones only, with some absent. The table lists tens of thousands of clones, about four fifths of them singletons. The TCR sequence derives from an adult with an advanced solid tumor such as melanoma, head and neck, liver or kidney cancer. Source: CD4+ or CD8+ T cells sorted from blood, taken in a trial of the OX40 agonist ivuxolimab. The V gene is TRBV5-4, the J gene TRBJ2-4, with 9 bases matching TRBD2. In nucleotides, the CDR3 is TGTGCCAGCAGCTTGGGTCTAGCGGGAAGCATTCAGTACTTC. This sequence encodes CASSLGLAGSIQYF. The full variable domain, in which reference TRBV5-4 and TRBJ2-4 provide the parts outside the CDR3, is ETGVTQSPTHLIKTRGQQVTLRCSSQSGHNTVSWYQQALGQGPQFIFQYYREEENGRGNFPPRFSGLQFPNYSSELNVNALELDDSALYLCASSLGLAGSIQYFGAGTRLSVL.